This T cell receptor beta chain comes out of a study of regulatory dendritic cells for organ transplantation. Whole-study findings and limits: Regulatory dendritic cells appeared to expand memory CD8+ clones less than mature ones.

Remarks on this clone: Its specificity is not known.

Using immunoSEQ multiplex PCR, the repertoire was profiled, and TCRdb retains in-frame clones only, with some absent. This sample carries about 34,000 clones, 85% to 90% of them seen once, and the ten largest clones take over 0.055%. CD4+ or CD8+ T cells were sorted as naive CD45RA+ or memory CD45RO+. The sequence was obtained from a human donor in good health. The source material was naive CD4+ T cells from blood. Described subset: CD45RA+ naive T cells.

The CDR3 DNA reads TGTGCCAGCAGTACCACAAAAACGACAGGTACATCTGGAAACACCATATATTTT. Encoded protein: CASSTTKTTGTSGNTIYF. The rearrangement links TRBV2 to TRBJ1-3, with D possibly TRBD1 on 6 matching bases. Trimming removed 5 bases from V and 1 base from J, with 21 bases in between. Germline values: CDR1 SNHLY, CDR2 FYNNEI. The CDR3 contains 18 residues.